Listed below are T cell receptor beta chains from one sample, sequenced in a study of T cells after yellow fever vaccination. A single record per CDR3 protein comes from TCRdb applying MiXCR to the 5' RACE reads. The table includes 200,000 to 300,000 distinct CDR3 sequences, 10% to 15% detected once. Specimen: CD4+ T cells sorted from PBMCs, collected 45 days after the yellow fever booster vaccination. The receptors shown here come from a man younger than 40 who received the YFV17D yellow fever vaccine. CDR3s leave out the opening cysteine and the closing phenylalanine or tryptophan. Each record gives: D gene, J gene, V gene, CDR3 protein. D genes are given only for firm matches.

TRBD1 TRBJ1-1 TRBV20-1 SASRQGYTEAF
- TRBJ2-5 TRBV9 ASSVAGLWAQETQY
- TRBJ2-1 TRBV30 AWSLVRETEQF
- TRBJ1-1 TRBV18 ASSPPTLTNTEAF
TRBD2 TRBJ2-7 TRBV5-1 ASSQTSGRSYEQY
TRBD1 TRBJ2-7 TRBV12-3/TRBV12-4 ASSYEDRSEQY
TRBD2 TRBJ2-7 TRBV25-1 ASSESGGGYPKQY
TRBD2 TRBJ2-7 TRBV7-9 ASSLERQRGYEQY
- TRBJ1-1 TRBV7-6 ASSSGPNTEAF
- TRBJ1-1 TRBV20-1 SAPGGGLNTEAF
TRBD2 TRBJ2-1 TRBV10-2 ASTLAGHYNEQF
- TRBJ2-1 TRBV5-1 VSSLSTRPYNEQF
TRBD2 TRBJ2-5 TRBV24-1 ATSERTSGPETQY
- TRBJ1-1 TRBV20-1 SAREGSSDTEAF
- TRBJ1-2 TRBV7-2 ASSYNARVRRYGYT
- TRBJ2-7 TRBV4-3 ASSQGLERASYEQY
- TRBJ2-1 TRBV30 AWSLPPKLSDSQGNEQF
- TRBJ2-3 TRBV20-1 SARGQFSTDTQY
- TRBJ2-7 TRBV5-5 ASSSYRGEQY
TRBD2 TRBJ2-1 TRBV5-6 ASSFGLAYNNEQF
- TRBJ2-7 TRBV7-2 ASSLDVYEQY
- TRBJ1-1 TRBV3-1 ASSQGGVREAF
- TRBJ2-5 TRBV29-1 SVAQPQETQY
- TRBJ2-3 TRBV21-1 ASSKVWPHTPDTQY
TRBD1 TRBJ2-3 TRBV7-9 ASSSSNRGRGTDTQY
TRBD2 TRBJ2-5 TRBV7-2 ASSDASGGETQY
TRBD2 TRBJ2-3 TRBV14 ASSQDLQAAGGRTDTQY
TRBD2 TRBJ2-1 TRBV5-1 ASSLPSGSSDEQF